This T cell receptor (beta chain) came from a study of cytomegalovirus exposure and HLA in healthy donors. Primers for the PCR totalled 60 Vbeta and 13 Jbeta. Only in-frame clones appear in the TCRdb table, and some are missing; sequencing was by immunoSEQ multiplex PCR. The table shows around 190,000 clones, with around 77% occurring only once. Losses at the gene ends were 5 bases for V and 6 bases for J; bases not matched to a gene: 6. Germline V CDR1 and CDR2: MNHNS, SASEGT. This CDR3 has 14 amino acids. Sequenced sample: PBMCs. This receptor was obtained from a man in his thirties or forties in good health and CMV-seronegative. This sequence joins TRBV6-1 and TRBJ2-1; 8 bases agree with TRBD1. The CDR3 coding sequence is TGTGCCAGCAGTACAGGGGGAACGGTCAATGAGCAGTTCTTC. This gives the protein CASSTGGTVNEQFF.